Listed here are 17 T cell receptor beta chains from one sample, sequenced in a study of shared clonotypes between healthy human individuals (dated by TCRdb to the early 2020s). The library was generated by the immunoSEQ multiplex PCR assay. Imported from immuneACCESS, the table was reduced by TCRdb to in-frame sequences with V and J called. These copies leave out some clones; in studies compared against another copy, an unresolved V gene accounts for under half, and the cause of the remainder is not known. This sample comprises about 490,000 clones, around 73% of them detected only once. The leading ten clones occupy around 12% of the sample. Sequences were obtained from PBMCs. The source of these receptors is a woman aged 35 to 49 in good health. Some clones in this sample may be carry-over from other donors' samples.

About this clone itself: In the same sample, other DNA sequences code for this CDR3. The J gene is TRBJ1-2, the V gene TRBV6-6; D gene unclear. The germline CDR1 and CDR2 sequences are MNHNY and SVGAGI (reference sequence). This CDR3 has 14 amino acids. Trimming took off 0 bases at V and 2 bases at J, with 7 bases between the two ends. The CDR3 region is CASSYSQLNYGYTF. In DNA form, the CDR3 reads TGTGCCAGCAGTTACTCCCAGTTGAACTATGGCTACACCTTC.

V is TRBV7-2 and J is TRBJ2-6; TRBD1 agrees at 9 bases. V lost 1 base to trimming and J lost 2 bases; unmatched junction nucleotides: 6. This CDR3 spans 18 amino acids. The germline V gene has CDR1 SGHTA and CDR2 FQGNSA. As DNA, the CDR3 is TGTGCCAGCAGCTTAGGGTTGGGGACAGGGACTGGGGCCAACGTCCTGACTTTC. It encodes CASSLGLGTGTGANVLTF.

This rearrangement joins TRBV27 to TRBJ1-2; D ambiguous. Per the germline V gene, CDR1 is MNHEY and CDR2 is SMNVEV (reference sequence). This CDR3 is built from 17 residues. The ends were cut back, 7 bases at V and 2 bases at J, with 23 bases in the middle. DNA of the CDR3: TGTGCCAGCACCACCCTAATCGCGGGCAGAGCCAACTATGGCTACACCTTC. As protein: CASTTLIAGRANYGYTF.

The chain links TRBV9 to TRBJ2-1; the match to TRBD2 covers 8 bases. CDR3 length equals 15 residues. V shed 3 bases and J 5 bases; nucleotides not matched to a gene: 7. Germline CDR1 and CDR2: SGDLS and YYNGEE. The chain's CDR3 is CASSAELAANNEQFF. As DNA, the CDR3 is TGTGCCAGCAGCGCGGAACTAGCGGCAAACAATGAGCAGTTCTTC.

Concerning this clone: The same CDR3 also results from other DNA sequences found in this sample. The chain's CDR3 is CASSPGSQETQYF. The CDR3 nucleotides are TGTGCCAGCTCACCAGGCAGTCAAGAGACCCAGTACTTC. The chain links TRBV18 to TRBJ2-5, with D hard to call. V lost 2 bases to trimming and J lost 2 bases, with 6 bases between them. Germline V lookup: CDR1 KGHSH, CDR2 LQKENI. CDR3 length: 13 amino acids.

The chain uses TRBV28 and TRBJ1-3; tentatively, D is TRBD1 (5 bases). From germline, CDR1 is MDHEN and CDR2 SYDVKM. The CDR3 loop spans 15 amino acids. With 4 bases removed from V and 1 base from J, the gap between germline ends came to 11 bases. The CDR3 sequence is CASSSGDWSGNTIYF. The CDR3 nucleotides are TGTGCCAGCAGTTCGGGGGATTGGTCTGGAAACACCATATATTTT.

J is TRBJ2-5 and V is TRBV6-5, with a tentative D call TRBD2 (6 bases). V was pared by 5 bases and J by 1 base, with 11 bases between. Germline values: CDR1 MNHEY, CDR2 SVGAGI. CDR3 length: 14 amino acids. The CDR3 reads CASSTGGLQETQYF. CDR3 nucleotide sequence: TGTGCCAGCAGTACCGGGGGACTCCAAGAGACCCAGTACTTC.

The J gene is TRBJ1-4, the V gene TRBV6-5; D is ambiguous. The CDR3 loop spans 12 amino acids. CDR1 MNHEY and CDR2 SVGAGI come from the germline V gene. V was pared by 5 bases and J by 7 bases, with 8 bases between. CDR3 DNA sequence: TGTGCCAGCAGTACCAGTGGTGAAAAACTGTTTTTT. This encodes CASSTSGEKLFF.

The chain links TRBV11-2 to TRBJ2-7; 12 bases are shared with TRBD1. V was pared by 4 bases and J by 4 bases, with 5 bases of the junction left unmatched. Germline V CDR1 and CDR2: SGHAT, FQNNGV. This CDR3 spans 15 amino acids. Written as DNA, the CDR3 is TGTGCCAGCAGCTCGGGACAGGGGGCGTTTTACGAGCAGTACTTC. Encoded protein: CASSSGQGAFYEQYF.

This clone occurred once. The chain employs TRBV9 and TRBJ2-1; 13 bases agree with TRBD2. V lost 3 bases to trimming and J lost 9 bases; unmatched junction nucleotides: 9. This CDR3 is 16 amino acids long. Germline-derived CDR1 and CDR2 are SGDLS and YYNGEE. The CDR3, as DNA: TGTGCCAGCAGCGCGAGACCACTAGCGGGAGGGGGTGAGCAGTTCTTC. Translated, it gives CASSARPLAGGGEQFF. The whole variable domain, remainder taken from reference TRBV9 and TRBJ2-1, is DSGVTQTPKHLITATGQRVTLRCSPRSGDLSVYWYQQSLDQGLQFLIQYYNGEERAKGNILERFSAQQFPDLHSELNLSSLELGDSALYFCASSARPLAGGGEQFFGPGTRLTVL.

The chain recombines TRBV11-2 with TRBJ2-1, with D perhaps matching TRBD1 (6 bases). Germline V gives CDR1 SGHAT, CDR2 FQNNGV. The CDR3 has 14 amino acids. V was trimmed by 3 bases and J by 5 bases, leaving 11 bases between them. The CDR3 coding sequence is TGTGCCAGCAGCTTGTGGGGGACAAACAATGAGCAGTTCTTC. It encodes CASSLWGTNNEQFF.

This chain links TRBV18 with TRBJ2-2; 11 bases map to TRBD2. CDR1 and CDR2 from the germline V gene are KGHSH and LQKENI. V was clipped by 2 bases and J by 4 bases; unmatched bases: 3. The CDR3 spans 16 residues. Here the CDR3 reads CASSPELAGATGELFF. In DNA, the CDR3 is TGTGCCAGCTCACCAGAACTAGCGGGAGCCACCGGGGAGCTGTTTTTT.

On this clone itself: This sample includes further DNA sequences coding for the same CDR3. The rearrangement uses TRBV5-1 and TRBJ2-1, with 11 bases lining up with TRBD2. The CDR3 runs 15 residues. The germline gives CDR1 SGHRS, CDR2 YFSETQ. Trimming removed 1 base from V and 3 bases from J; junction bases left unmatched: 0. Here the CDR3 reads CASSLTSGSYNEQFF. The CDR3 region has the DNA TGCGCCAGCAGCTTGACTAGCGGGAGCTACAATGAGCAGTTCTTC.

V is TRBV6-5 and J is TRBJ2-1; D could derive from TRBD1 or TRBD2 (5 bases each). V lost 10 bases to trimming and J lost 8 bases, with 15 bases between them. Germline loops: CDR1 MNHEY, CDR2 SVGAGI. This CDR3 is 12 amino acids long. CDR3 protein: CATTALGDEQFF. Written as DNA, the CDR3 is TGTGCCACCACAGCCCTGGGGGATGAGCAGTTCTTC.

The CDR3 protein is CASSPGKLGEPSIQYF. CDR3 DNA: TGTGCCAGCAGCCCGGGGAAATTGGGGGAACCTAGCATTCAGTACTTC. The chain employs TRBV5-4 and TRBJ2-4; D may correspond to TRBD1 or TRBD2 (5 bases each). Germline-derived CDR1 and CDR2 are SGHNT and YYREEE (reference sequence). The CDR3 has 16 residues. Trimming stripped 4 bases from V and 9 bases from J, with 23 bases between.

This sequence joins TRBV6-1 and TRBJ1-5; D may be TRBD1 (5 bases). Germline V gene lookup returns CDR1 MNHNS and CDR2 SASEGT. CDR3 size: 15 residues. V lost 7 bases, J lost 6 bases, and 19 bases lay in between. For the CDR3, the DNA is TGTGCCAGCACCCAACCTGTGGGGCGGGGTCAGCCCCAGCATTTT. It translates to CASTQPVGRGQPQHF.

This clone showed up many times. The CDR3 region is CASSFNGQGNTGELFF. The DNA for the CDR3 is TGCGCCAGCAGCTTTAATGGACAGGGGAACACCGGGGAGCTGTTTTTT. This chain joins TRBV5-1 and TRBJ2-2, with TRBD1 matching 8 bases. Germline CDR1 SGHRS, CDR2 YFSETQ. V lost 2 bases to trimming and J lost 1 base; unmatched junction nucleotides: 4. The CDR3 runs 16 residues.